Each of the 31 T cell receptor beta chains below was sequenced from the same sample in a study of control samples from healthy donors and cancer patients. TCRdb's table, derived via immunoSEQ multiplex PCR, lists solely in-frame clones and lacks some. The data show 130,000 or so clones, around nine tenths seen once. Sequenced material: blood. All receptors come from a man between 25 and 39 years old in good health.

The chain uses TRBV11-3 and TRBJ2-3; D unresolved. Trimming left V 2 bases short and J 5 bases short, with 8 bases between. The CDR3 extends over 13 amino acids. The V gene's germline CDR1 is SGHNT and CDR2 YENEEA. CDR3: CASSLSWGDTQYF. CDR3 nucleotides: TGTGCCAGCAGCTTATCCTGGGGAGATACGCAGTATTTT. The full variable domain, completed using reference TRBV11-3 and TRBJ2-3, is EAGVVQSPRYKIIEKKQPVAFWCNPISGHNTLYWYLQNLGQGPELLIRYENEEAVDDSQLPKDRFSAERLKGVDSTLKIQPAELGDSAVYLCASSLSWGDTQYFGPGTRLTVL.

V is TRBV6-6 and J is TRBJ1-1, with a tentative D call TRBD1 (6 bases). The length of the CDR3 is 14 residues. Trimming took off 5 bases at V and 1 base at J, with 11 bases between the two ends. Germline-derived CDR1 and CDR2 are MNHNY and SVGAGI (reference sequence). The CDR3 sequence: CASSPTTGNTEAFF. As DNA, the CDR3 is TGTGCCAGCAGTCCCACGACAGGGAACACTGAAGCTTTCTTT.

This sequence joins TRBV18 and TRBJ2-1; a possible D gene is TRBD1 (6 bases). CDR3 length: 16 residues. Trimming left V 3 bases short and J 10 bases short, with 22 bases between. The germline V gene encodes CDR1 KGHSH and CDR2 LQKENI. The CDR3 sequence is CASSPPGVGKDTEQFF. CDR3 bases: TGTGCCAGCTCACCTCCAGGGGTTGGTAAGGATACGGAGCAGTTCTTC.

This clone was seen once. The rearrangement joins TRBV5-1 to TRBJ1-4; TRBD1 aligns across 7 bases. The germline gives CDR1 SGHRS, CDR2 YFSETQ. The CDR3 length is 19 residues. V shed 4 bases, J shed 0 bases, and the junction held 15 bases outside the gene matches. The CDR3 bases are TGCGCCAGCAGCGTGCCCACGACAGGGTCCCCTGCAACTAATGAAAAACTGTTTTTT. This codes for CASSVPTTGSPATNEKLFF. Looking up the rest from reference TRBV5-1 and TRBJ1-4 gives the full variable domain: KAGVTQTPRYLIKTRGQQVTLSCSPISGHRSVSWYQQTPGQGLQFLFEYFSETQRNKGNFPGRFSGRQFSNSRSEMNVSTLELGDSALYLCASSVPTTGSPATNEKLFFGSGTQLSVL.

V gene TRBV28 combines with J gene TRBJ1-1, with a weak D call TRBD1 (6 bases). V was cut by 3 bases and J by 1 base, with 12 bases left in between. The CDR3 extends over 15 amino acids. The germline gives CDR1 MDHEN, CDR2 SYDVKM. CDR3 in amino acids: CASSFSGASNTEAFF. CDR3 DNA sequence: TGTGCCAGCAGTTTCTCAGGGGCATCGAACACTGAAGCTTTCTTT.

The CDR3 DNA sequence: TGTGCCAGCAGCTTGGAGGCAGTCGACTATGGCTACACCTTC. Encoded protein: CASSLEAVDYGYTF. This chain connects TRBV5-6 to TRBJ1-2, with D hard to call. Germline assignment: CDR1 SGHDT and CDR2 YYEEEE. V was trimmed by 0 bases and J by 3 bases, leaving 9 bases between them. The CDR3 is made up of 14 amino acids.

This clone has a single count. The rearrangement joins TRBV6-5 to TRBJ2-7, with D hard to call. Germline CDR1 and CDR2: MNHEY and SVGAGI. The CDR3 is made up of 12 amino acids. The CDR3 is CASSDSTYEQYV. The CDR3 bases are TGTGCCAGCAGTGACTCCACCTACGAGCAGTACGTC.

The chain is built from TRBV30 and TRBJ2-7, with D possibly being TRBD2 (5 bases). The CDR3 is 13 residues long. Germline V gene lookup returns CDR1 GTSNPN and CDR2 SVGIG (reference sequence). Trimming took off 2 bases at V and 7 bases at J, with 15 bases between the two ends. This chain's CDR3 is CAWSSRSTREQYV. The CDR3 nucleotides read TGTGCCTGGAGTTCGCGCAGCACTAGGGAGCAGTACGTC.

This clone was detected only once. The genes are TRBV2 and TRBJ2-7; 7 positions match TRBD1. CDR1 is SNHLY, CDR2 FYNNEI, per germline. Losses at the gene ends were 3 bases for V and 4 bases for J; bases not matched to a gene: 9. This CDR3 has 15 residues. CDR3 nucleotides: TGTGCCAGCAGTGAGAGGACAGGACCACTTTACGAGCAGTACTTC. Protein: CASSERTGPLYEQYF. Together with reference TRBV2 and TRBJ2-7, the CDR3 gives the full variable domain: EPEVTQTPSHQVTQMGQEVILRCVPISNHLYFYWYRQILGQKVEFLVSFYNNEISEKSEIFDDQFSVERPDGSNFTLKIRSTKLEDSAMYFCASSERTGPLYEQYFGPGTRLTVT.

The chain employs TRBV9 and TRBJ1-2; D not certain. Between the trimmed V and J ends, which lost 0 bases and 0 bases, there was a span of 12 bases. The CDR3 extends over 16 amino acids. Germline loops: CDR1 SGDLS, CDR2 YYNGEE. The CDR3 region has the DNA TGTGCCAGCAGCGTAGGGGGAGGGCAGTCTAACTATGGCTACACCTTC. Amino acids: CASSVGGGQSNYGYTF.

The chain links TRBV7-3 to TRBJ2-1, with 7 bases lining up with TRBD2. J lost 9 bases, V lost 4 bases, and 15 bases had no gene match. The CDR3 is made up of 16 amino acids. Germline V gene data show CDR1 as SGHTA and CDR2 as FQGTGA. The CDR3 DNA follows: TGTGCCAGCAGCTCCGACTCTTACCCCGGGAGGAGTGAGCAGTTCTTC. Protein product: CASSSDSYPGRSEQFF. Full variable domain (missing parts from reference TRBV7-3 and TRBJ2-1): GAGVSQTPSNKVTEKGKYVELRCDPISGHTALYWYRQSLGQGPEFLIYFQGTGAADDSGLPNDRFFAVRPEGSVSTLKIQRTERGDSAVYLCASSSDSYPGRSEQFFGPGTRLTVL.

V usage is TRBV4-1 and J usage is TRBJ1-5; D ambiguous. Germline assignment: CDR1 MGHRA and CDR2 YSYEKL. The CDR3 sequence is 14 residues long. The V and J ends lost 4 bases and 4 bases respectively, with 11 bases between them. This CDR3 reads CASSRGPENQPQHF. The CDR3 DNA reads TGCGCCAGCAGCCGCGGCCCGGAGAATCAGCCCCAGCATTTT.

The chain has TRBV10-3 and TRBJ1-2; the D is unclear. The V and J ends lost 4 bases and 5 bases respectively, with 11 bases between them. The CDR3 is 13 residues long. The germline V gene encodes CDR1 ENHRY and CDR2 SYGVKD. The CDR3 loop reads CAISGEARYGYTF. Written as DNA, the CDR3 is TGTGCCATCAGTGGGGAAGCCCGTTATGGCTACACCTTC.

This clone is a singleton in its sample. Here the CDR3 reads CASSHRGPYGYTF. For the CDR3, the DNA is TGTGCCAGCAGTCACAGGGGTCCCTATGGCTACACCTTC. This chain joins TRBV12-3 or TRBV12-4 and TRBJ1-2, with 7 bases fitting TRBD1. The CDR3 runs 13 residues. V dropped 5 bases and J dropped 4; count of bases not matched to a gene: 4.

The chain employs TRBV11-3 and TRBJ2-6; D not resolved. CDR1 and CDR2 from the germline V gene are SGHNT and YENEEA. This CDR3 region has 16 residues. Trimming took 5 bases from V and 0 from J, leaving 11 bases between them. CDR3 in amino acids: CASSPGRFSGANVLTF. CDR3 DNA sequence: TGTGCCAGCAGCCCCGGACGATTCTCTGGGGCCAACGTCCTGACTTTC.

The gene calls are TRBV24-1 and TRBJ1-1; TRBD1 agrees at 7 bases. With V trimmed by 8 bases and J by 1 base, 3 bases remained unmatched. The CDR3 extends over 13 amino acids. Per germline, CDR1 KGHDR and CDR2 SFDVKD. CDR3 in amino acids: CATKQGTNTEAFF. The CDR3 coding sequence is TGTGCCACCAAACAGGGGACGAACACTGAAGCTTTCTTT.

This clone has only a few counts. This chain links TRBV29-1 with TRBJ2-1; TRBD2 agrees at 11 bases. Losses at the gene ends were 3 bases for V and 6 bases for J; bases not matched to a gene: 10. The CDR3 is 16 amino acids. From germline, CDR1 is SQVTM and CDR2 ANQGSEA. The CDR3 coding sequence is TGCAGCGTTGATACTAGCGGGGGCCTCTACCTCAATGAGCAGTTCTTC. As protein: CSVDTSGGLYLNEQFF.

CDR3 bases: TGCGCCAGCAGGCTCACCTCAGGTGTCGGGGGGCAGTACGTC. It encodes CASRLTSGVGGQYV. The chain combines TRBV5-1 with TRBJ2-7; TRBD2 is a possible D gene (6 bases). Germline assignment: CDR1 SGHRS and CDR2 YFSETQ. The CDR3 loop spans 14 amino acids. V dropped 5 bases and J dropped 9 bases, with 21 bases sitting between them.

The V and J genes are TRBV29-1 and TRBJ2-1; tentative D call: TRBD1 (5 bases). Trimming left V 3 bases short and J 0 bases short, with 9 bases between. CDR1 and CDR2 (germline): SQVTM, ANQGSEA. The CDR3 consists of 14 residues. This CDR3 reads CSVDGHRSYNEQFF. In DNA, the CDR3 is TGCAGCGTTGATGGACATCGCTCCTACAATGAGCAGTTCTTC.

This CDR3 is CASSQDIGTYNSPLHF. The CDR3 DNA reads as TGTGCCAGCAGCCAAGATATAGGGACGTATAATTCACCCCTCCACTTT. This sequence joins TRBV4-2 and TRBJ1-6; maybe TRBD1 (5 bases). The CDR3 is made up of 16 amino acids. CDR1 and CDR2 from the germline V gene are LGHNA and YNFKEQ. The V gene lost 0 bases and the J gene lost 4 bases, with 10 bases spanning the gap.

In DNA form, the CDR3 reads TGTGCCAGCAGCCCGGACAGATCCTACGAGCAGTACGTC. It is translated as CASSPDRSYEQYV. The rearrangement joins TRBV5-5 to TRBJ2-7, with D possibly being TRBD1 (6 bases). The CDR3 runs to 13 residues. V lost 4 bases to trimming and J lost 1 base, with 9 bases between them. Germline V lookup: CDR1 SGHKS, CDR2 YYEKEE (reference sequence).

This clone has only one observation. The chain couples TRBV7-3 to TRBJ2-3; 8 nucleotides align to TRBD1. The CDR3 length is 15 residues. Unmatched junction bases numbered 4, after V lost 4 bases and J lost 1 base. Germline V lookup: CDR1 SGHTA, CDR2 FQGTGA. This chain's CDR3 is CASSSSGQGTDTQYF. Here the CDR3 DNA reads TGTGCCAGCAGCTCTTCGGGACAGGGCACAGATACGCAGTATTTT.

The chain is built from TRBV12-3 or TRBV12-4 and TRBJ1-5, with 8 nucleotides matching TRBD1. V lost 6 bases, J lost 4 bases, and 2 bases stayed unmatched. This CDR3 comprises 13 residues. CDR3 residues: CASRGQANQPQHF. CDR3 in DNA: TGTGCCAGCAGGGGACAGGCAAATCAGCCCCAGCATTTT.

The V gene is TRBV7-2, the J gene TRBJ2-1; possibly TRBD1 for D (6 bases). The CDR3 has 16 residues. The V gene lost 2 bases and the J gene lost 3 bases, with 14 bases spanning the gap. Germline CDR1 SGHTA, CDR2 FQGNSA. In DNA, the CDR3 is TGTGCCAGCAGCTTAAAGGCAGGGGTCTTCTACAATGAGCAGTTCTTC. It codes for CASSLKAGVFYNEQFF.

The genes are TRBV2 and TRBJ2-7, with D perhaps matching TRBD2 (5 bases). Per the germline V gene, CDR1 is SNHLY and CDR2 is FYNNEI. This CDR3 has 14 residues. Trimming left V 5 bases short and J 6 bases short, with 17 bases between. The CDR3, as DNA: TGTGCCAGCAGTACGGGGTCTTTGGCCTCCGAGCAGTACGTC. Amino acid sequence: CASSTGSLASEQYV.

Comments on this clone: Other nucleotide sequences from this sample produce the same CDR3. The chain employs TRBV3-1 (or the pseudogene TRBV3-2) and TRBJ2-6; TRBD2 aligns across 7 bases. V shed 8 bases, J shed 2 bases, and the junction held 0 bases outside the gene matches. CDR1 is LGHDT, CDR2 YNNKEL, per germline (reference sequence). The CDR3 runs 13 residues. CDR3 region: CASGGAGANVLTF. CDR3 nucleotides: TGTGCCAGCGGGGGGGCTGGGGCCAACGTCCTGACTTTC.

The chain's CDR3 is CASSMIGQVAYNEQFF. The CDR3 DNA follows: TGTGCCAGTAGTATGATAGGGCAGGTTGCCTACAATGAGCAGTTCTTC. The chain employs TRBV19 and TRBJ2-1; the D is unclear. The CDR3 spans 16 residues. Germline-derived CDR1 and CDR2 are LNHDA and SQIVND (reference sequence). The V and J ends lost 3 bases and 2 bases respectively, with 14 bases between them.

The chain employs TRBV19 and TRBJ1-2, with 7 bases identical to TRBD1. The CDR3 is 13 residues long. V was clipped by 5 bases and J by 3 bases; unmatched bases: 3. The germline CDR1 and CDR2 sequences are LNHDA and SQIVND (reference sequence). Written as DNA, the CDR3 is TGTGCCAGTAGTCTGGACAGGTACTATGGCTACACCTTC. It codes for CASSLDRYYGYTF.

This rearrangement joins TRBV9 to TRBJ2-1; D gene uncertain. Deletions cut 0 bases from V and 4 bases from J, with 5 bases between. The germline gives CDR1 SGDLS, CDR2 YYNGEE. The CDR3 is 13 residues long. CDR3 bases: TGTGCCAGCAGCGTAGGGTCTTACAATGAGCAGTTCTTC. Its protein is CASSVGSYNEQFF.

The chain joins TRBV28 to TRBJ2-7; 9 bases line up with TRBD1. The CDR3 is 14 amino acids. Germline V gene lookup returns CDR1 MDHEN and CDR2 SYDVKM. Germline trimming cut 6 bases from V and 5 bases from J; bases unmatched to any gene: 8. CDR3 DNA sequence: TGTGCCAGCAGCCCCGGACAGGGGACCAACGAGCAGTACTTC. It specifies CASSPGQGTNEQYF.

The chain has TRBV24-1 and TRBJ1-6; D remains ambiguous. This CDR3 is 16 amino acids long. In germline, CDR1 is KGHDR, CDR2 SFDVKD. V gave up 3 bases and J gave up 0 bases, with 8 bases separating them. The CDR3 is CATSDGRSSYNSPLHF. The CDR3 DNA sequence: TGTGCCACCAGTGATGGCCGGAGCTCCTATAATTCACCCCTCCACTTT.